The rows below give T cell receptor beta chains drawn from one sample of a study of T cell changes during pregnancy in multiple sclerosis. Measured with immunoSEQ multiplex PCR; TCRdb has only the in-frame clones, and not every one. Of 14,000 or so clones in the sample, 93% were seen once. This specimen was peripheral blood, taken in the second trimester of pregnancy. Receptor source: a female donor in good health, enrolled as a control in a pregnancy study. CDR3s include the opening cysteine and the closing phenylalanine or tryptophan. Fields, in order: clone size, D gene, J gene, V gene, CDR3 protein, CDR3 DNA. A D gene is named only where the DNA matches it firmly. The size field is filled for only some rows; it gives once, few, many or a size class.

clone size: NA
D gene: NA
J gene: TRBJ2-3
V gene: TRBV11-3
CDR3 protein: CASSSGGPRDTQYF
CDR3 DNA: TGTGCCAGCAGCTCCGGGGGTCCCCGGGATACGCAGTATTTT

clone size: NA
D gene: NA
J gene: TRBJ2-7
V gene: TRBV6-5
CDR3 protein: CASSYAAGSYEQYF
CDR3 DNA: TGTGCCAGCAGTTACGCCGCGGGGTCCTACGAGCAATACTTC

clone size: NA
D gene: TRBD2
J gene: TRBJ2-3
V gene: TRBV2
CDR3 protein: CASSSLAGGSDTQYF
CDR3 DNA: TGTGCCAGCAGTTCACTAGCGGGAGGGTCGGATACGCAGTATTTT

clone size: NA
D gene: NA
J gene: TRBJ1-2
V gene: TRBV4-1
CDR3 protein: CASSQAGLGYGYTF
CDR3 DNA: TGCGCCAGCAGCCAGGCAGGGTTAGGCTATGGCTACACCTTC

clone size: NA
D gene: NA
J gene: TRBJ1-1
V gene: TRBV29-1
CDR3 protein: CSVRGGLSTEAFF
CDR3 DNA: TGCAGCGTGAGGGGGGGGTTAAGCACTGAAGCTTTCTTT

clone size: NA
D gene: TRBD1
J gene: TRBJ2-4
V gene: TRBV7-2
CDR3 protein: CASSRPGQGLNIQYF
CDR3 DNA: TGTGCCAGCAGCCGACCGGGACAGGGCTTAAACATTCAGTACTTC

clone size: once
D gene: NA
J gene: TRBJ2-7
V gene: TRBV5-3
CDR3 protein: CARSFRYLLYEQYF
CDR3 DNA: TGTGCCAGAAGCTTCAGGTACCTCCTCTACGAGCAGTACTTC

clone size: NA
D gene: TRBD2
J gene: TRBJ2-1
V gene: TRBV29-1
CDR3 protein: CSVFPGLSYNEQFF
CDR3 DNA: TGCAGCGTCTTTCCGGGACTATCCTACAATGAGCAGTTCTTC

clone size: few
D gene: TRBD1
J gene: TRBJ2-3
V gene: TRBV4-3
CDR3 protein: CASSQGQGHTDTQYF
CDR3 DNA: TGCGCCAGCAGCCAAGGACAGGGGCACACAGATACGCAGTATTTT

clone size: once
D gene: TRBD2
J gene: TRBJ2-7
V gene: TRBV6-1
CDR3 protein: CASSELGGSSYEQYF
CDR3 DNA: TGTGCCAGCAGTGAACTAGGCGGGAGCTCCTACGAGCAGTACTTC

clone size: NA
D gene: TRBD2
J gene: TRBJ2-5
V gene: TRBV30
CDR3 protein: CAWGLAGETQYF
CDR3 DNA: TGTGCCTGGGGACTAGCGGGGGAGACCCAGTACTTC

clone size: NA
D gene: NA
J gene: TRBJ1-1
V gene: TRBV5-4
CDR3 protein: CASSLKLPGTEAFF
CDR3 DNA: TGTGCCAGCAGCTTGAAACTCCCGGGGACTGAAGCTTTCTTT

clone size: NA
D gene: NA
J gene: TRBJ1-2
V gene: TRBV7-2
CDR3 protein: CASSLLGVYTF
CDR3 DNA: TGTGCCAGCAGCCTCCTAGGTGTCTACACCTTC

clone size: NA
D gene: TRBD1
J gene: TRBJ1-5
V gene: TRBV30
CDR3 protein: CAWSETGGGNQPQHF
CDR3 DNA: TGTGCCTGGAGCGAGACAGGGGGAGGAAATCAGCCCCAGCATTTT

clone size: NA
D gene: TRBD1
J gene: TRBJ1-1
V gene: TRBV9
CDR3 protein: CASSVGQSGAEAFF
CDR3 DNA: TGTGCCAGCAGCGTGGGACAGTCGGGCGCTGAAGCTTTCTTT

clone size: once
D gene: TRBD1
J gene: TRBJ1-2
V gene: TRBV6-5
CDR3 protein: CASSYGTGAGEDGYTF
CDR3 DNA: TGTGCCAGCAGTTACGGAACAGGGGCCGGGGAAGATGGCTACACCTTC

clone size: NA
D gene: TRBD2
J gene: TRBJ2-7
V gene: TRBV7-6
CDR3 protein: CASSGGLEYEQYF
CDR3 DNA: TGTGCCAGCAGCGGGGGACTAGAGTACGAGCAGTACTTC

clone size: NA
D gene: NA
J gene: TRBJ1-5
V gene: TRBV7-9
CDR3 protein: CASSLDTAYSNQPQHF
CDR3 DNA: TGTGCCAGCAGCCTAGACACCGCTTATAGCAATCAGCCCCAGCATTTT

clone size: NA
D gene: NA
J gene: TRBJ2-3
V gene: TRBV12-5
CDR3 protein: CASGTGTDTQYF
CDR3 DNA: TGTGCTAGTGGGACAGGCACAGATACGCAGTATTTT

clone size: few
D gene: TRBD1
J gene: TRBJ1-4
V gene: TRBV4-2
CDR3 protein: CASSQNRGEGEKLFF
CDR3 DNA: TGTGCCAGCAGCCAAAACAGGGGAGAGGGTGAAAAACTGTTTTTT

clone size: NA
D gene: TRBD1
J gene: TRBJ2-2
V gene: TRBV19
CDR3 protein: CASASRDSNTGELFF
CDR3 DNA: TGTGCCAGTGCTTCCCGGGACAGTAACACCGGGGAGCTGTTTTTT

clone size: NA
D gene: NA
J gene: TRBJ1-2
V gene: TRBV7-2
CDR3 protein: CASSLAQSIASYGYTF
CDR3 DNA: TGTGCCAGCAGCTTAGCCCAATCTATCGCCTCCTATGGCTACACCTTC

clone size: NA
D gene: TRBD2
J gene: TRBJ2-7
V gene: TRBV4-2
CDR3 protein: CASSQDGLAGGRGQYF
CDR3 DNA: TGTGCCAGCAGCCAAGACGGACTAGCGGGGGGCCGTGGGCAGTACTTC

clone size: NA
D gene: NA
J gene: TRBJ2-7
V gene: TRBV19
CDR3 protein: CASEDSTYEQYF
CDR3 DNA: TGTGCCAGTGAGGACTCAACCTACGAGCAGTACTTC

clone size: NA
D gene: NA
J gene: TRBJ1-1
V gene: TRBV15
CDR3 protein: CATSPRGEAEAFF
CDR3 DNA: TGTGCCACCAGCCCCAGAGGGGAGGCTGAAGCTTTCTTT

clone size: NA
D gene: NA
J gene: TRBJ2-2
V gene: TRBV27
CDR3 protein: CASSFWGVEAGELFF
CDR3 DNA: TGTGCCAGCAGTTTTTGGGGGGTTGAAGCCGGGGAGCTGTTTTTT

clone size: NA
D gene: TRBD2
J gene: TRBJ2-7
V gene: TRBV29-1
CDR3 protein: CSVVPGLAGVGEQYF
CDR3 DNA: TGCAGCGTGGTTCCGGGACTAGCGGGAGTCGGCGAGCAGTACTTC

clone size: NA
D gene: TRBD2
J gene: TRBJ2-7
V gene: TRBV7-9
CDR3 protein: CASSLGSSGYSGRSYEQYF
CDR3 DNA: TGTGCCAGCAGCTTAGGGTCTAGCGGGTACAGTGGTAGATCCTACGAGCAGTACTTC

clone size: NA
D gene: TRBD1
J gene: TRBJ1-4
V gene: TRBV15
CDR3 protein: CATSREDRGGEKLFF
CDR3 DNA: TGTGCCACCAGCAGAGAGGACAGGGGAGGTGAAAAACTGTTTTTT

clone size: NA
D gene: TRBD1
J gene: TRBJ1-2
V gene: TRBV28
CDR3 protein: CASRYTGGARGYTF
CDR3 DNA: TGTGCCAGCAGATACACAGGGGGCGCTAGGGGCTACACCTTC